This T cell receptor (beta chain) was captured in a study of cytomegalovirus exposure and HLA in healthy donors. As to this clone: What it binds is not known.

Findings and limits, study-wide: The authors enumerated roughly 160 TCR beta chains as linked to cytomegalovirus. Researchers reported that a few CMV-associated chains were confirmed in vitro as CMV antigen-specific. One later analysis, an examination of the 100 to 150 validation repertoires, found that first-cohort TCR clusters tended to co-occur in them.

The CDR3 spans 16 residues. Germline loops: CDR1 SGHDT, CDR2 YYEEEE. Deletions cut 3 bases from V and 1 base from J, with 14 bases between. The method was immunoSEQ multiplex PCR; TCRdb's version includes in-frame clones alone and lacks a portion of them. The data hold 35,000 to 50,000 clones, with approximately 90% observed a single time. The V and J genes are TRBV5-6 and TRBJ1-5; maybe TRBD1 (6 bases). Sequencing input: PBMCs. The clonotype comes from a man between 18 and 29 years old in good health and CMV-seronegative. The CDR3 DNA sequence: TGTGCCAGCAGCTCGGACAGAGGTAGGAGCAATCAGCCCCAGCATTTT. Residues: CASSSDRGRSNQPQHF.